Below are 10 T cell receptor beta chains sequenced from a single sample in a study of T cells after yellow fever vaccination. Using its own MiXCR run on the 5' RACE reads, TCRdb lists one record per CDR3 protein. The sample holds around 300,000 distinct CDR3 sequences, over 10% seen once. The material sequenced was CD4+ T cells sorted from PBMCs, taken 45 days after the yellow fever booster vaccination. These receptors were obtained from a man aged 25-45 years who received the YFV17D yellow fever vaccine.

This clonotype was found a few times. V gene TRBV7-2 combines with J gene TRBJ2-5; D is unresolved. This CDR3 comprises 14 residues. Germline CDR1 reads SGHTA; CDR2 reads FQGNSA. Trimming took 1 base from V and 6 from J, leaving 12 bases between them. The CDR3 spells CASSLGSGYQTQYF. In nucleotides, the CDR3 is TGTGCCAGCAGCTTAGGGTCGGGTTACCAGACCCAGTACTTC.

This clonotype has a handful of counts. The chain recombines TRBV5-1 with TRBJ1-4; TRBD1 is a possible D gene (6 bases). The CDR3 sequence is 14 residues long. Germline CDR1 and CDR2: SGHRS and YFSETQ. V was pared by 4 bases and J by 7 bases, with 14 bases between. CDR3 loop: CASSTGTKSEKLFF. The DNA of the CDR3 is TGCGCCAGCAGCACCGGGACAAAGAGTGAAAAACTGTTTTTT.

This clonotype has more than one count but fewer than ten. The chain recombines TRBV11-2 with TRBJ2-2; D is unresolved. CDR1 and CDR2 (germline): SGHAT, FQNNGV. The CDR3 is made up of 13 amino acids. V lost 3 bases to trimming and J lost 7 bases, with 9 bases between them. CDR3 sequence reads: CASSFGVVGELFF. The DNA of the CDR3 is TGTGCCAGCAGCTTTGGAGTGGTCGGGGAGCTGTTTTTT.

This rearrangement joins TRBV12-3 or TRBV12-4 to TRBJ2-2; 10 bases are a match to TRBD1. The CDR3 is 16 amino acids. The junction had 4 bases not matched to a gene; V was cut back by 2 bases and J by 4 bases. The CDR3 DNA sequence: TGTGCCAGCAGTTTATTCGGGACAGGGGTCACCGGGGAGCTGTTTTTT. This encodes CASSLFGTGVTGELFF.

This clonotype was counted ten times or more. The V gene is TRBV5-1, the J gene TRBJ1-2, with D uncertain. Trimming pared 2 bases from V and 2 bases from J, leaving 13 bases between. The CDR3 has 15 residues. Germline CDR1 and CDR2: SGHRS and YFSETQ. The CDR3 sequence is CASSFGDSGNYGYTF. The CDR3 DNA sequence: TGCGCCAGCAGCTTTGGCGATTCGGGCAACTATGGCTACACCTTC.

This clonotype was seen many times. This rearrangement joins TRBV20-1 to TRBJ2-3; D might be TRBD1 (5 bases). The length of the CDR3 is 13 residues. The germline gives CDR1 DFQATT, CDR2 SNEGSKA (reference sequence). This chain's CDR3 is CSRARTYTDTQYF. Here the CDR3 DNA reads TGCAGCAGGGCGCGGACCTACACAGATACGCAGTATTTT.

This clonotype has a count of ten or more. The rearrangement joins TRBV29-1 to TRBJ2-5; 8 bases align to TRBD2. Germline loops: CDR1 SQVTM, CDR2 ANQGSEA. V shed 5 bases, J shed 6 bases, and the junction held 11 bases outside the gene matches. The CDR3 contains 14 residues. This chain's CDR3 is CSVLPRTSLQTQYF. For the CDR3, the DNA is TGCAGCGTTTTACCCCGGACTAGCCTTCAGACCCAGTACTTC. The whole variable domain, filled in from reference TRBV29-1 and TRBJ2-5, reads SAVISQKPSRDICQRGTSLTIQCQVDSQVTMMFWYRQQPGQSLTLIATANQGSEATYESGFVIDKFPISRPNLTFSTLTVSNMSPEDSSIYLCSVLPRTSLQTQYFGPGTRLLVL.

J is TRBJ2-2 and V is TRBV7-7; 7 nucleotides match TRBD1. CDR1 and CDR2 from the germline V gene are SSHAT and FNYEAQ (reference sequence). After removal of 5 bases from V and 3 bases from J, the junction contained 9 bases not matched to a gene. The CDR3 loop spans 16 amino acids. The CDR3 sequence is CASSPLTGVDTGELFF. CDR3 DNA: TGTGCCAGCAGCCCCCTAACAGGGGTGGACACCGGGGAGCTGTTTTTT.

This clonotype came up a few times. The CDR3 loop is CASSYHSMNTEAFF. CDR3 DNA sequence: TGTGCCAGCAGTTACCACAGTATGAACACTGAAGCTTTCTTT. The rearrangement links TRBV6-5 to TRBJ1-1; D remains ambiguous. The CDR3 covers 14 residues. The ends were cut back, 2 bases at V and 0 bases at J, with 7 bases in the middle. Germline V gene data show CDR1 as MNHEY and CDR2 as SVGAGI.

The V and J genes are TRBV7-9 and TRBJ2-5; tentatively, D is TRBD1 (5 bases). The germline V gene has CDR1 SEHNR and CDR2 FQNEAQ (reference sequence). The germline V and J ends were trimmed by 6 bases and 7 bases, with 9 bases remaining between them. The CDR3 has 11 residues. The CDR3 loop reads CASRDMGTQYF. CDR3 coding DNA: TGTGCCAGCAGGGACATGGGGACCCAGTACTTC.